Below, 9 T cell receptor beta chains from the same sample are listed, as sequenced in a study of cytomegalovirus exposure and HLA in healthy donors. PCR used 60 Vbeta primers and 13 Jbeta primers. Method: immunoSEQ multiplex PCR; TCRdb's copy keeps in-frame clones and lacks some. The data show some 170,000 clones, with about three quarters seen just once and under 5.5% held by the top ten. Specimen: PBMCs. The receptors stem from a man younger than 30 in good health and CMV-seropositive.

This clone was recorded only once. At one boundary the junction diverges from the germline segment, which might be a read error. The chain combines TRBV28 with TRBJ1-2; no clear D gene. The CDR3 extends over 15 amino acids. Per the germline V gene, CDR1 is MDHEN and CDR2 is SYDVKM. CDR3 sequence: CASTLLTGGNYGYTF. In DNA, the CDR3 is TGTGCCAGCACTTTACTTACGGGTGGAAACTATGGCTACACCTTC.

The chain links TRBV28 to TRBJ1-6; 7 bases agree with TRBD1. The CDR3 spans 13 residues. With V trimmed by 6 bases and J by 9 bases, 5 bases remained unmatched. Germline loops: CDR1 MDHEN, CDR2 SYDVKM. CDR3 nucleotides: TGTGCCAGCAGACCGACAGGGAGTTCACCCCTCCACTTT. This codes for CASRPTGSSPLHF.

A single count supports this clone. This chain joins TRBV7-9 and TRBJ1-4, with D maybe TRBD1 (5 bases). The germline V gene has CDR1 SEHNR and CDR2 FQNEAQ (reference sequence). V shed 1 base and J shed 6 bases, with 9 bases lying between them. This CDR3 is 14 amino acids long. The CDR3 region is CASSLGTGDEKLFF. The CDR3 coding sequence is TGTGCCAGCAGCTTAGGGACGGGGGATGAAAAACTGTTTTTT.

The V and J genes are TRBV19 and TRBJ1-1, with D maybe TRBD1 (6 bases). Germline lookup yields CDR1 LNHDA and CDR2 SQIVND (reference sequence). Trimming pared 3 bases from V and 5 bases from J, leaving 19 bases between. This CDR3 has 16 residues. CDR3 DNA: TGTGCCAGTAGTATGGGGCGCGGGGGCATCGGGACTGAAGCTTTCTTT. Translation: CASSMGRGGIGTEAFF.

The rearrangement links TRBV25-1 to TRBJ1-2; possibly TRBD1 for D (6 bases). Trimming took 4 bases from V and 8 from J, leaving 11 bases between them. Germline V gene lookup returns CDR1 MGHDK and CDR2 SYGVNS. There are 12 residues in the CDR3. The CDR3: CASSVGHYGYTF. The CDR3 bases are TGTGCCAGCAGTGTGGGACATTACGGCTACACCTTC.

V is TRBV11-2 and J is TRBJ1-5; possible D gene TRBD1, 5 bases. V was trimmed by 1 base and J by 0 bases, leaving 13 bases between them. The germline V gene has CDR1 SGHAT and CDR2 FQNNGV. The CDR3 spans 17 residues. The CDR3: CASSLVQGWDSNQPQHF. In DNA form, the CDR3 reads TGTGCCAGCAGCTTAGTTCAGGGATGGGATAGCAATCAGCCCCAGCATTTT.

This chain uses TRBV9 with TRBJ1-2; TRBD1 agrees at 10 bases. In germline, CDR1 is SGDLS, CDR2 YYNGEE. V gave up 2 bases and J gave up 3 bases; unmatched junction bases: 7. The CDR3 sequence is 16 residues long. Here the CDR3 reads CASSVQRTGGDYGYTF. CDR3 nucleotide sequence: TGTGCCAGCAGCGTGCAACGGACAGGGGGTGACTATGGCTACACCTTC.

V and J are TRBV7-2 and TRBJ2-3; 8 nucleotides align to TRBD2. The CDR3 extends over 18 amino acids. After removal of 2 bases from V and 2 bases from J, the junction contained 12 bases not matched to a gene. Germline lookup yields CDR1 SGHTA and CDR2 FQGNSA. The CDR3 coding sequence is TGTGCCAGCAGCTTATCTAATTCGGCGGGAGGACTCACAGATACGCAGTATTTT. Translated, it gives CASSLSNSAGGLTDTQYF. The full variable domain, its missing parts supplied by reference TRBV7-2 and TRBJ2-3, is GAGVSQSPSNKVTEKGKDVELRCDPISGHTALYWYRQSLGQGLEFLIYFQGNSAPDKSGLPSDRFSAERTGGSVSTLTIQRTQQEDSAVYLCASSLSNSAGGLTDTQYFGPGTRLTVL.

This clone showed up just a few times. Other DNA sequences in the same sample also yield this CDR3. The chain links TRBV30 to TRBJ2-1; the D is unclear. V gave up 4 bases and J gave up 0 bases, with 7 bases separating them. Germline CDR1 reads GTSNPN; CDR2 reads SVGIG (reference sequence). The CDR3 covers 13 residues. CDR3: CAWTRSSYNEQFF. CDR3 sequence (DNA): TGTGCCTGGACTAGGAGCTCCTACAATGAGCAGTTCTTC.